This TCR beta chain was captured by sequencing in a study of blood T cells in healthy people across ages. Total RNA was extracted at no less than 6 micrograms per sample. Sample-barcoded 5' priming and a J-beta primer mix drove a second PCR of about 6 to 12 cycles. TCRdb redid the calling of the 5' RACE reads with MiXCR, one entry per CDR3 protein. The sample consists of approximately 960,000 distinct CDR3 sequences, roughly 28% of them appearing once. CDR3 length: 13 amino acids. In germline, CDR1 is SGHRS, CDR2 YFSETQ. Trimming removed 4 bases at V and 3 bases at J, with 10 bases between. Notes on the study in general: Diversity estimated from one million T cells was considered an underestimate.

With regard to this clonotype: Its target is not known.

The data were also submitted as part of a second study, on T cells of mothers and their children. As that study records: Three healthy Caucasian mothers and their six children were the donors. In related and unrelated pairs alike, thymic selection shapes TCR recombination output, with inherited differences minor.

Material for sequencing was blood. The V call is TRBV5-1, the J call TRBJ1-2, with D possibly being TRBD1 (6 bases). The receptor was isolated from a woman between 40 and 55 years old in good health. The CDR3: CASSEDSHYGYTF. The CDR3 bases are TGCGCCAGCAGCGAGGACAGTCACTATGGCTACACCTTC.